This is a list of T cell receptor beta chains from one sample in a study of shared clonotypes between healthy human individuals. Libraries were prepared by immunoSEQ multiplex PCR; TCRdb keeps only in-frame clonotypes and omits some of them. The sample holds roughly 450,000 clones; approximately 85% are singletons and the top ten take over 10%. Source material: PBMCs. These receptors were taken from a woman in her thirties or forties in good health. Some clones in this sample may be carry-over from other donors' samples. CDR3s include the opening cysteine and the closing phenylalanine or tryptophan. The D gene is left open where the match is weak. Clone size is shown for a subset of rows, as once, few, many or a class of expanded clone.

v_call: TRBV6-5
cdr3_length: 14
d_call: NA
j_call: TRBJ1-2
clone_size: NA
cdr3_aa: CASSYSVVNYGYTF
cdr3_nt: TGTGCCAGCAGTTACTCGGTTGTAAACTATGGCTACACCTTC

v_call: TRBV30
cdr3_length: 12
d_call: NA
j_call: TRBJ1-1
clone_size: few
cdr3_aa: CAWSVRQSEAFF
cdr3_nt: TGTGCCTGGAGTGTACGACAGTCCGAAGCTTTCTTT

v_call: TRBV11-3
cdr3_length: 13
d_call: NA
j_call: TRBJ1-1
clone_size: NA
cdr3_aa: CASSQEVGTEAFF
cdr3_nt: TGTGCCAGCAGCCAGGAGGTGGGAACTGAAGCTTTCTTT

v_call: TRBV9
cdr3_length: 16
d_call: NA
j_call: TRBJ2-5
clone_size: NA
cdr3_aa: CASSPNQGLGEETQYF
cdr3_nt: TGTGCCAGCAGCCCGAACCAGGGGTTGGGGGAAGAGACCCAGTACTTC

v_call: TRBV2
cdr3_length: 15
d_call: NA
j_call: TRBJ1-1
clone_size: NA
cdr3_aa: CASSEWGGRNTEAFF
cdr3_nt: TGTGCCAGCAGTGAATGGGGGGGACGGAACACTGAAGCTTTCTTT

v_call: TRBV5-1
cdr3_length: 17
d_call: TRBD1
j_call: TRBJ2-2
clone_size: NA
cdr3_aa: CASSLQPWTGDTGELFF
cdr3_nt: TGCGCCAGCAGCTTACAACCGTGGACAGGGGACACCGGGGAGCTGTTTTTT

v_call: TRBV19
cdr3_length: 15
d_call: NA
j_call: TRBJ1-5
clone_size: NA
cdr3_aa: CASSMMDAGNQPQHF
cdr3_nt: TGTGCCAGTAGTATGATGGACGCCGGCAATCAGCCCCAGCATTTT

v_call: TRBV29-1
cdr3_length: 12
d_call: NA
j_call: TRBJ1-2
clone_size: NA
cdr3_aa: CSVEASHYGYTF
cdr3_nt: TGCAGCGTTGAAGCTTCTCACTATGGCTACACCTTC

v_call: TRBV7-8
cdr3_length: 15
d_call: TRBD2
j_call: TRBJ2-5
clone_size: NA
cdr3_aa: CASSLRLAGVEEQYF
cdr3_nt: TGTGCCAGCAGCTTGAGACTAGCGGGAGTCGAGGAGCAGTACTTC

v_call: TRBV28
cdr3_length: 13
d_call: NA
j_call: TRBJ2-2
clone_size: few
cdr3_aa: CASSLGATGELFF
cdr3_nt: TGTGCCAGCAGTTTAGGGGCGACCGGGGAGCTGTTTTTT

v_call: TRBV29-1
cdr3_length: 17
d_call: TRBD2
j_call: TRBJ2-1
clone_size: NA
cdr3_aa: CSVVGALTSGSYNEQFF
cdr3_nt: TGCAGCGTTGTAGGGGCCCTGACTAGCGGGAGTTACAATGAGCAGTTCTTC

v_call: TRBV28
cdr3_length: 15
d_call: TRBD2
j_call: TRBJ2-6
clone_size: NA
cdr3_aa: CATRGGGAGANVLTF
cdr3_nt: TGTGCCACCCGGGGGGGAGGAGCTGGGGCCAACGTCCTGACTTTC

v_call: TRBV7-3
cdr3_length: 14
d_call: NA
j_call: TRBJ2-5
clone_size: NA
cdr3_aa: CASSPGPYQETQYF
cdr3_nt: TGTGCCAGCAGCCCTGGGCCGTACCAAGAGACCCAGTACTTC

v_call: TRBV27
cdr3_length: 16
d_call: NA
j_call: TRBJ2-1
clone_size: NA
cdr3_aa: CASTYRVLNRYNEQFF
cdr3_nt: TGTGCCAGCACTTACAGGGTCTTGAACCGCTACAATGAGCAGTTCTTC

v_call: TRBV5-5
cdr3_length: 15
d_call: TRBD2
j_call: TRBJ2-1
clone_size: NA
cdr3_aa: CASSPLAAGRNEQFF
cdr3_nt: TGTGCCAGCAGCCCTCTAGCGGCAGGTAGGAATGAGCAGTTCTTC